Listed here are 19 T cell receptor beta chains from one sample, sequenced in a study of blood T cell repertoires in COVID-19. Using immunoSEQ multiplex PCR, the repertoire was profiled, and TCRdb retains in-frame clones only, with some absent. The table records more than 45,000 clones, 65% to 85% of them present only once. The material sequenced was peripheral blood. The receptors were gathered from an elderly man in a cohort sampled during active COVID-19.

This chain uses TRBV7-8 with TRBJ2-7; 7 nucleotides line up with TRBD1. Per germline, CDR1 SGHVS and CDR2 FQNEAQ. V lost 4 bases, J lost 3 bases, and 6 bases stayed unmatched. CDR3 size: 14 residues. The DNA for the CDR3 is TGTGCCAGCAGCTCAAGACAGGGCTACTACGAGCAGTACTTC. Translation: CASSSRQGYYEQYF.

V and J are TRBV13 and TRBJ1-2; TRBD1 agrees at 11 bases. The V gene's germline CDR1 is PRHDT and CDR2 FYEKMQ (reference sequence). Unmatched junction bases numbered 5, after V lost 6 bases and J lost 8 bases. This CDR3 is 13 amino acids long. DNA for the CDR3: TGTGCCAGCAGTTCGGGACAGGGGGACGGCTACACCTTC. Translating gives CASSSGQGDGYTF.

V gene TRBV10-3 combines with J gene TRBJ1-4, with a tentative D call TRBD1 (5 bases). Germline V lookup: CDR1 ENHRY, CDR2 SYGVKD. The germline V and J ends were trimmed by 2 bases and 0 bases, with 7 bases remaining between them. This CDR3 region has 15 residues. The CDR3 here is CAISEGGSTNEKLFF. The CDR3 DNA follows: TGTGCCATCAGTGAGGGGGGGTCAACTAATGAAAAACTGTTTTTT.

V is TRBV27 and J is TRBJ2-7, with TRBD1 matching over 7 bases. After removal of 5 bases from V and 5 bases from J, the junction contained 9 bases not matched to a gene. There are 14 residues in the CDR3. CDR1 and CDR2 (germline): MNHEY, SMNVEV (reference sequence). CDR3 nucleotides: TGTGCCAGCAGTCCACGGACAGGAACCCACGAGCAGTACTTC. This gives the protein CASSPRTGTHEQYF.

This chain connects TRBV2 to TRBJ1-1; maybe TRBD1 (5 bases). V was trimmed by 3 bases and J by 6 bases, leaving 11 bases between them. CDR1 SNHLY and CDR2 FYNNEI come from the germline V gene. This CDR3 comprises 13 residues. The CDR3 loop reads CASSDGGVSEAFF. DNA for the CDR3: TGTGCCAGCAGTGATGGGGGGGTGTCTGAAGCTTTCTTT.

CDR3 bases: TGCGCCAGCAGACTAGCGGGAACTATGCGGGCAGATACGCAGTATTTT. Amino acid sequence: CASRLAGTMRADTQYF. The chain couples TRBV5-1 to TRBJ2-3, with 10 bases identical to TRBD2. The CDR3 consists of 16 residues. CDR1 and CDR2 from the germline V gene are SGHRS and YFSETQ. Germline trimming cut 5 bases from V and 4 bases from J; bases unmatched to any gene: 10.

V gene TRBV3-1 (or the pseudogene TRBV3-2) combines with J gene TRBJ1-2, with 9 bases lining up with TRBD1. Germline trimming cut 4 bases from V and 4 bases from J; bases unmatched to any gene: 7. CDR1 is LGHDT and CDR2 is YNNKEL in the germline V gene (reference sequence). The CDR3 is 15 amino acids. Written as DNA, the CDR3 is TGTGCCAGCAGCCTTCAGCCGGGACAGGGCTATGGCTACACCTTC. Amino acid sequence: CASSLQPGQGYGYTF.

This clone appeared a single time. The rearrangement joins TRBV28 to TRBJ2-3, with 8 bases aligning to TRBD2. CDR1 MDHEN and CDR2 SYDVKM come from the germline V gene. The CDR3 is 15 amino acids. V was pared by 6 bases and J by 1 base, with 6 bases of the junction left unmatched. The CDR3 DNA reads TGTGCCAGCAGGCAGCGGGAGTGGGGCACAGATACGCAGTATTTT. Amino acids: CASRQREWGTDTQYF.

This chain links TRBV9 with TRBJ2-2, with TRBD2 matching 13 bases. Germline V gene sequence: CDR1 SGDLS, CDR2 YYNGEE. V lost 0 bases, J lost 4 bases, and 6 bases stayed unmatched. The CDR3 is 18 residues long. The CDR3 sequence is CASSVEPGLAGFTGELFF. In DNA, the CDR3 is TGTGCCAGCAGCGTAGAACCGGGACTAGCGGGGTTCACCGGGGAGCTGTTTTTT.

The CDR3 loop is CASSLRTGGNTEAFF. The DNA for the CDR3 is TGTGCCAGCAGCCTTCGGACAGGAGGGAACACTGAAGCTTTCTTT. The V gene is TRBV14, the J gene TRBJ1-1, with TRBD1 matching 7 bases. After removal of 4 bases from V and 1 base from J, the junction contained 6 bases not matched to a gene. Germline V lookup: CDR1 SGHDN, CDR2 FVKESK. This CDR3 is built from 15 residues.

This clone was detected only once. The genes are TRBV3-1 (or the pseudogene TRBV3-2) and TRBJ2-3; D is undetermined. From germline, CDR1 is LGHDT and CDR2 YNNKEL (reference sequence). Between the trimmed V and J ends, which lost 1 base and 2 bases, there was a span of 10 bases. This CDR3 contains 15 residues. In DNA, the CDR3 is TGTGCCAGCAGCCAAGGATCTATTTACACAGATACGCAGTATTTT. Translation gives CASSQGSIYTDTQYF.

This clone has a single count. The chain employs TRBV30 and TRBJ1-5; TRBD1 agrees at 9 bases. CDR1 and CDR2 from the germline V gene are GTSNPN and SVGIG (reference sequence). The V segment lost 2 bases and the J segment 6 bases; nucleotides outside the gene matches: 5. The CDR3 runs to 14 residues. CDR3: CAWSLGQGSQPQHF. CDR3 sequence (DNA): TGTGCCTGGAGTTTAGGACAGGGGAGTCAGCCCCAGCATTTT.

This clone is medium-sized. CDR3 DNA sequence: TGTGCCAGCAGCTTATTCGGGGGGCGTAGTGGCTACACCTTC. It specifies CASSLFGGRSGYTF. The V gene is TRBV7-8, the J gene TRBJ1-2; D may be TRBD1 (6 bases). Germline lookup yields CDR1 SGHVS and CDR2 FQNEAQ. This CDR3 has 14 residues. V lost 2 bases and J 7 bases, leaving 14 bases between the germline ends.

The chain links TRBV28 to TRBJ1-3; 7 bases fit TRBD1. The CDR3 loop spans 15 amino acids. CDR1 MDHEN and CDR2 SYDVKM come from the germline V gene. V was pared by 5 bases and J by 4 bases, with 8 bases of the junction left unmatched. CDR3 sequence (DNA): TGTGCCAGCAGTGTTTACCGGGACAGCGGAAACACCATATATTTT. Amino acids: CASSVYRDSGNTIYF.

This chain uses TRBV19 with TRBJ1-5, with D possibly being TRBD1 (5 bases). Germline lookup yields CDR1 LNHDA and CDR2 SQIVND (reference sequence). CDR3 length equals 13 residues. Trimming took off 3 bases at V and 6 bases at J, with 9 bases between the two ends. CDR3 DNA sequence: TGTGCCAGTAGTATTGGGGGAGGTCAGCCCCAGCATTTT. It translates to CASSIGGGQPQHF.

The count of this clone is one. The chain carries TRBV7-2 and TRBJ2-7, with 11 positions matching TRBD2. The CDR3 consists of 15 residues. With V trimmed by 2 bases and J by 5 bases, 5 bases remained unmatched. Germline-derived CDR1 and CDR2 are SGHTA and FQGNSA. This CDR3 is CASSLLAGGENEQYF. The CDR3 coding sequence is TGTGCCAGCAGCTTATTAGCGGGAGGGGAGAACGAGCAGTACTTC.

This chain joins TRBV2 and TRBJ1-5; a possible D gene is TRBD1 (6 bases). Trimming stripped 8 bases from V and 5 bases from J, with 16 bases between. The CDR3 length is 14 residues. Germline assignment: CDR1 SNHLY and CDR2 FYNNEI. CDR3 sequence: CASRGALWYQPQHF. The CDR3 region has the DNA TGTGCCAGCCGGGGGGCTCTCTGGTATCAGCCCCAGCATTTT.

The chain has TRBV6-6 and TRBJ2-1, with 7 nucleotides matching TRBD1. The CDR3 is made up of 15 amino acids. Germline loops: CDR1 MNHNY, CDR2 SVGAGI (reference sequence). Trimming took 7 bases from V and 2 from J; bases not matched to a gene: 8. The CDR3 here is CASTADRATYNEQFF. The CDR3 DNA follows: TGTGCCAGCACCGCCGACAGGGCAACCTACAATGAGCAGTTCTTC.

Written as DNA, the CDR3 is TGTGCCTGGAGCATGCGGGCCGGGGAGCTGTTTTTT. Amino acid sequence: CAWSMRAGELFF. The rearrangement uses TRBV30 and TRBJ2-2; a possible D gene is TRBD2 (5 bases). Germline V CDR1 and CDR2: GTSNPN, SVGIG (reference sequence). The CDR3 spans 12 residues. V was pared by 3 bases and J by 6 bases, with 8 bases between.